This T cell receptor (beta chain) was profiled in a study of OX40 agonist ivuxolimab in advanced cancers. The CDR3 extends over 16 amino acids. V lost 6 bases and J lost 1, with 18 bases in between. Germline CDR1 MNHEY, CDR2 SMNVEV (reference sequence). Broader study findings: Clonal expansion was seen in CD4+ and CD8+ blood T cells by week 6 at 0.1 to 3.0 mg/kg. The work left the antigen specificity of expanded peripheral T cells undetermined. People who partly responded at 0.1-3.0 mg/kg had some of the least clonal expansion seen. Expanded clones belonging to CD8+ T cells outnumbered, on average, those of CD4+.

Comment on this clone: What it binds is not known.

Here immunoSEQ multiplex PCR was the method, and the copy in TCRdb shows in-frame clones only, minus some. The sample has approximately 15,000 clones, about 91% seen once. The sequence came from an adult with an advanced solid tumor such as melanoma, head and neck, liver or kidney cancer. Sequenced here: CD4+ or CD8+ T cells sorted from blood, sampled in a trial of the OX40 agonist ivuxolimab. The chain links TRBV27 to TRBJ2-5, with D hard to call. The CDR3 DNA follows: TGTGCCAGCAGCCTGAGGCTCGGCAGGATCCAAGAGACCCAGTACTTC. Protein: CASSLRLGRIQETQYF.